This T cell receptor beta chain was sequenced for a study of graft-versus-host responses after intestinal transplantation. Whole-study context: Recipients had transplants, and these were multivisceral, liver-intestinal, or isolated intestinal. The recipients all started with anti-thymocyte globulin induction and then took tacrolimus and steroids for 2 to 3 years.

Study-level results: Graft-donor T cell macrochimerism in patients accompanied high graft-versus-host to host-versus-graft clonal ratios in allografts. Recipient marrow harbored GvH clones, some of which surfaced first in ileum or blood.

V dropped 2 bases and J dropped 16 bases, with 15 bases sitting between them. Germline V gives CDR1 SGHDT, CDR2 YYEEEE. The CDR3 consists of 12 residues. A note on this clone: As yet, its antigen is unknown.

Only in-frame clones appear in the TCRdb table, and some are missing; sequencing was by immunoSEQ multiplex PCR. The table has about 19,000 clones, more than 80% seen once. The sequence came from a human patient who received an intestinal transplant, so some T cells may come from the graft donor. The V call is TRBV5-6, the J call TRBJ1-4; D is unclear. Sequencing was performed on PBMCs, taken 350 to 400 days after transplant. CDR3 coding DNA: TGTGCCAGCAGCTTTGGAACCCTCCCGGAGTTTTTT. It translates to CASSFGTLPEFF.